This entry lists 30 T cell receptor beta chains sequenced from one sample in a study of cytomegalovirus exposure and HLA in healthy donors. PCR used 60 Vbeta primers and 13 Jbeta primers. Sequencing was performed with immunoSEQ multiplex PCR; in TCRdb, only in-frame clones are kept and a portion is missing. The sample carries some 140,000 clones, over 60% recorded once. Material for sequencing was PBMCs. These receptors came from a male donor in good health and CMV-seropositive.

This clone turned up a few times. The chain uses TRBV27 and TRBJ2-1; TRBD2 agrees at 10 bases. The V segment lost 4 bases and the J segment 2 bases; nucleotides outside the gene matches: 2. CDR3 length: 15 residues. CDR1 and CDR2 from the germline V gene are MNHEY and SMNVEV (reference sequence). In DNA, the CDR3 is TGTGCCAGCAGTTCCCTAGCGGGAGCCTACAATGAGCAGTTCTTC. Translation gives CASSSLAGAYNEQFF.

Concerning this clone itself: At one of its ends the junction is not consistent with the germline gene, which may arise from a read error. The chain couples TRBV27 to TRBJ2-6; D might be TRBD2 (5 bases). CDR3 length: 14 amino acids. The germline gives CDR1 MNHEY, CDR2 SMNVEV (reference sequence). CDR3 sequence: CATSGERRADVLTF. CDR3 sequence (DNA): TGTGCCACCTCCGGGGAAAGAAGGGCCGACGTCCTGACTTTC.

This rearrangement joins TRBV15 to TRBJ2-1, with 14 bases matching TRBD2. The V segment lost 8 bases and the J segment 7 bases; nucleotides outside the gene matches: 4. This CDR3 is built from 14 residues. CDR1 is LNHNV, CDR2 YYDKDF, per germline (reference sequence). CDR3 nucleotides: TGTGCCACCCTGGGACTAGCGGGAGTTAATGAGCAGTTCTTC. Protein product: CATLGLAGVNEQFF.

The chain recombines TRBV30 with TRBJ2-1; D is unresolved. The germline CDR1 and CDR2 sequences are GTSNPN and SVGIG (reference sequence). The CDR3 has 14 amino acids. Deletions cut 2 bases from V and 4 bases from J, with 12 bases between. The CDR3 region is CAWSLTRLYNEQFF. The CDR3 bases are TGTGCCTGGAGTCTGACCCGACTGTACAATGAGCAGTTCTTC.

This clone was detected only a few times. This chain uses TRBV5-1 with TRBJ2-1; D unclear. This CDR3 spans 13 amino acids. V lost 2 bases and J lost 5, with 8 bases in between. Germline V gene sequence: CDR1 SGHRS, CDR2 YFSETQ. CDR3 in DNA: TGCGCCAGCAGCTTCGTCGCGGACAATGAGCAGTTCTTC. As protein: CASSFVADNEQFF. The variable domain in full, completed from reference TRBV5-1 and TRBJ2-1, reads KAGVTQTPRYLIKTRGQQVTLSCSPISGHRSVSWYQQTPGQGLQFLFEYFSETQRNKGNFPGRFSGRQFSNSRSEMNVSTLELGDSALYLCASSFVADNEQFFGPGTRLTVL.

This chain connects TRBV2 to TRBJ2-3, with TRBD2 matching 10 bases. Trimming at V came to 6 bases and at J to 2 bases, leaving 5 bases not matched to a gene. This CDR3 has 15 residues. Germline V gene lookup returns CDR1 SNHLY and CDR2 FYNNEI. The DNA for the CDR3 is TGTGCCAGCAGCTGGAGCGGGAGGGCCACAGATACGCAGTATTTT. The encoded protein is CASSWSGRATDTQYF. Drawing the rest from reference TRBV2 and TRBJ2-3, the complete variable domain is EPEVTQTPSHQVTQMGQEVILRCVPISNHLYFYWYRQILGQKVEFLVSFYNNEISEKSEIFDDQFSVERPDGSNFTLKIRSTKLEDSAMYFCASSWSGRATDTQYFGPGTRLTVL.

The gene calls are TRBV19 and TRBJ1-5; TRBD1 is a possible D gene (6 bases). CDR3 length equals 15 residues. CDR1 is LNHDA, CDR2 SQIVND, per germline (reference sequence). Trimming took 5 bases from V and 1 from J, leaving 12 bases between them. CDR3: CASSFADRSNQPQHF. The DNA of the CDR3 is TGTGCCAGTAGTTTTGCGGACAGAAGCAATCAGCCCCAGCATTTT.

CDR3 in amino acids: CASSEAGTGSYEQYF. The CDR3 DNA follows: TGTGCCAGCAGTGAGGCCGGGACAGGGAGCTACGAGCAGTACTTC. The chain combines TRBV6-1 with TRBJ2-7; 9 bases are shared with TRBD1. This CDR3 has 15 residues. The germline V gene encodes CDR1 MNHNS and CDR2 SASEGT. V was clipped by 3 bases and J by 3 bases; unmatched bases: 6.

The chain carries TRBV7-6 and TRBJ1-6, with a possible D match to TRBD1 (5 bases). Per the germline V gene, CDR1 is SGHVS and CDR2 is FNYEAQ. This CDR3 contains 14 residues. The V end lost 1 base, the J end lost 6 bases, and 7 bases lay between the germline ends. CDR3 amino acids: CASSLDRTNSPLHF. The DNA of the CDR3 is TGTGCCAGCAGCTTAGACAGGACTAATTCACCCCTCCACTTT.

V gene TRBV25-1 combines with J gene TRBJ1-2, with 8 bases lining up with TRBD1. Germline CDR1 is MGHDK and CDR2 is SYGVNS. This CDR3 comprises 15 residues. J gave up 8 bases and V 1 base, and 9 bases lay outside the gene matches. CDR3 residues: CASSESSAGGGGYTF. The CDR3 bases are TGTGCCAGCAGTGAATCCTCGGCAGGGGGCGGGGGCTACACCTTC.

The chain combines TRBV6-1 with TRBJ1-4; D unresolved. Between the trimmed V and J ends, which lost 6 bases and 8 bases, there was a span of 16 bases. The CDR3 covers 14 residues. Germline V gene lookup returns CDR1 MNHNS and CDR2 SASEGT. As DNA, the CDR3 is TGTGCCAGCAGCTGGTTGGAAGACGGGGAAAAACTGTTTTTT. Translated: CASSWLEDGEKLFF.

V and J are TRBV4-2 and TRBJ1-2; D not certain. The germline CDR1 and CDR2 sequences are LGHNA and YNFKEQ. This CDR3 contains 19 residues. Trimming removed 0 bases at V and 0 bases at J, with 20 bases between. CDR3 region: CASSQDSGLLGRPNYGYTF. CDR3 nucleotides: TGTGCCAGCAGCCAAGATAGCGGGCTCTTGGGCCGACCTAACTATGGCTACACCTTC.

The rearrangement uses TRBV10-3 and TRBJ1-2, with a weak D call TRBD1 (5 bases). The CDR3 is 16 residues long. The V end was cut by 2 bases, the J end by 6 bases, with 19 bases between. Germline V lookup: CDR1 ENHRY, CDR2 SYGVKD. CDR3 DNA sequence: TGTGCCATCAGTGAGCAGGACGAGGCAGGGTGGAATGGCTACACCTTC. This codes for CAISEQDEAGWNGYTF.

The chain joins TRBV6-5 to TRBJ1-1; no reliable D call. Trimming cost V 6 bases and J 1 base, with 12 bases left between them. This CDR3 has 14 residues. From germline, CDR1 is MNHEY and CDR2 SVGAGI. This chain's CDR3 is CASRRAYGNTEAFF. In DNA, the CDR3 is TGTGCCAGCAGGAGGGCCTATGGGAACACTGAAGCTTTCTTT.

J is TRBJ2-3 and V is TRBV2; the match to TRBD2 covers 9 bases. Germline V gene lookup returns CDR1 SNHLY and CDR2 FYNNEI. Trimming took 7 bases from V and 6 from J; bases not matched to a gene: 8. This CDR3 region has 14 residues. In DNA, the CDR3 is TGTGCCAGCACCTCTAGCGGGGAGGGTGATACGCAGTATTTT. Translating gives CASTSSGEGDTQYF.

The CDR3 is CASSSDATSGSIAGELFF. For the CDR3, the DNA is TGTGCCAGCAGCTCCGATGCTACTAGCGGGAGCATAGCCGGGGAGCTGTTTTTT. The chain carries TRBV13 and TRBJ2-2, with 11 positions matching TRBD2. The germline V gene has CDR1 PRHDT and CDR2 FYEKMQ (reference sequence). Trimming at V came to 4 bases and at J to 6 bases, leaving 13 bases not matched to a gene. This CDR3 region has 18 residues.

This clone was seen more than once but under ten times. This chain joins TRBV19 and TRBJ1-1; the D gene is possibly TRBD1 (6 bases). The CDR3 extends over 15 amino acids. The germline V and J ends were trimmed by 0 bases and 0 bases, with 8 bases remaining between them. Germline values: CDR1 LNHDA, CDR2 SQIVND (reference sequence). CDR3 residues: CASSIEGALNTEAFF. The CDR3 DNA follows: TGTGCCAGTAGTATAGAGGGGGCATTGAACACTGAAGCTTTCTTT. Variable domain in full (rest from reference TRBV19 and TRBJ1-1): DGGITQSPKYLFRKEGQNVTLSCEQNLNHDAMYWYRQDPGQGLRLIYYSQIVNDFQKGDIAEGYSVSREKKESFPLTVTSAQKNPTAFYLCASSIEGALNTEAFFGQGTRLTVV.

This clone was observed a few times. The chain combines TRBV6-5 with TRBJ2-7; 9 bases are shared with TRBD2. The CDR3 has 15 amino acids. J lost 1 base, V lost 2 bases, and 3 bases had no gene match. Germline CDR1 reads MNHEY; CDR2 reads SVGAGI. CDR3 residues: CASSYEGLASYEQYF. In DNA form, the CDR3 reads TGTGCCAGCAGTTACGAGGGACTAGCATCCTACGAGCAGTACTTC.

CDR3 sequence (DNA): TGCGCCAGCAGTCAACGTGCAGACAGGGCAGAGTCACCCCTCCACTTT. This translates into CASSQRADRAESPLHF. The rearrangement joins TRBV4-1 to TRBJ1-6, with 7 positions matching TRBD1. With 6 bases clipped from V and 10 bases from J, the junction kept 15 bases outside the gene matches. Per germline, CDR1 MGHRA and CDR2 YSYEKL. The CDR3 contains 16 residues.

The chain is built from TRBV7-6 and TRBJ2-7; unclear D gene. Trimming took 0 bases from V and 2 from J, leaving 11 bases between them. The CDR3 contains 15 residues. CDR1 and CDR2 (germline): SGHVS, FNYEAQ. The CDR3 sequence: CASSLALGPTYEQYF. The CDR3 bases are TGTGCCAGCAGCTTAGCCCTAGGCCCCACCTACGAGCAGTACTTC.

J is TRBJ1-4 and V is TRBV29-1; 10 nucleotides align to TRBD1. V lost 6 bases to trimming and J lost 6 bases; unmatched junction nucleotides: 16. CDR3 size: 17 residues. Germline V gene data show CDR1 as SQVTM and CDR2 as ANQGSEA. In nucleotides, the CDR3 is TGCAGCGTAGCCCCTCTCGGGACAGGGGTGTGGGATGAAAAACTGTTTTTT. Translating gives CSVAPLGTGVWDEKLFF.

This chain joins TRBV6-5 and TRBJ2-1; 11 bases fit TRBD2. The CDR3 is made up of 15 amino acids. Trimming took 6 bases from V and 6 from J; bases not matched to a gene: 7. CDR1 MNHEY and CDR2 SVGAGI come from the germline V gene. The CDR3 nucleotides read TGTGCCAGCAGCTCCCTAGCGGGGGGCACCAATGAGCAGTTCTTC. Its translation: CASSSLAGGTNEQFF.

The chain links TRBV2 to TRBJ2-5; maybe TRBD1 (7 bases). Trimming removed 7 bases at V and 5 bases at J, with 17 bases between. This CDR3 is built from 14 residues. Germline V gives CDR1 SNHLY, CDR2 FYNNEI. This CDR3 is CASKRRGRWETQYF. For the CDR3, the DNA is TGTGCCAGCAAGCGGAGGGGGCGTTGGGAGACCCAGTACTTC.

The chain joins TRBV4-2 to TRBJ2-2, with D perhaps matching TRBD2 (5 bases). The CDR3 has 12 amino acids. Germline V gives CDR1 LGHNA, CDR2 YNFKEQ. The V end lost 4 bases, the J end lost 9 bases, and 9 bases lay between the germline ends. The CDR3 nucleotides are TGTGCCAGCAGCCCAAACGGGAGGGAGCTGTTTTTT. This encodes CASSPNGRELFF.

The chain uses TRBV11-3 and TRBJ2-2, with 10 bases aligning to TRBD2. The V gene's germline CDR1 is SGHNT and CDR2 YENEEA. CDR3 size: 15 residues. V trimming: 5 bases; J trimming: 6 bases; junction bases outside the gene matches: 6. The CDR3: CASSLLAGSPGELFF. In DNA, the CDR3 is TGTGCCAGCAGCCTACTAGCGGGAAGTCCCGGGGAGCTGTTTTTT.

The table lists this clone with a count of one. J is TRBJ2-7 and V is TRBV7-9; perhaps TRBD2 as D (5 bases). CDR3 length: 15 residues. Trimming took 6 bases from V and 0 from J, leaving 15 bases between them. From germline, CDR1 is SEHNR and CDR2 FQNEAQ (reference sequence). The CDR3 DNA reads TGTGCCAGCAGACCCGGGGAAACCCTCTCCTACGAGCAGTACTTC. This sequence encodes CASRPGETLSYEQYF.

The rearrangement links TRBV2 to TRBJ1-5; unclear D gene. The CDR3 extends over 15 amino acids. Germline V CDR1 and CDR2: SNHLY, FYNNEI. V was pared by 6 bases and J by 0 bases, with 12 bases between. The CDR3 region is CASRVTPYSNQPQHF. CDR3 DNA sequence: TGTGCCAGCAGAGTGACACCCTATAGCAATCAGCCCCAGCATTTT.

The rearrangement links TRBV7-8 to TRBJ1-5; 8 bases fit TRBD1. Trimming at V came to 4 bases and at J to 0 bases, leaving 5 bases not matched to a gene. Germline CDR1 is SGHVS and CDR2 is FQNEAQ. This CDR3 has 16 amino acids. CDR3: CASSSLTGDSNQPQHF. The CDR3 DNA reads as TGTGCCAGCAGCTCGCTGACAGGGGATAGCAATCAGCCCCAGCATTTT.

This clone has only a few counts. The V and J genes are TRBV2 and TRBJ1-2, with D unclear. V was cut by 4 bases and J by 0 bases, with 15 bases left in between. CDR3 length equals 16 residues. The germline CDR1 and CDR2 sequences are SNHLY and FYNNEI. As DNA, the CDR3 is TGTGCCAGCAGTGTTGTAACCCGTTACACTAACTATGGCTACACCTTC. It translates to CASSVVTRYTNYGYTF.

The J gene is TRBJ2-7, the V gene TRBV5-5; 11 bases fit TRBD1. This CDR3 is built from 15 residues. Per the germline V gene, CDR1 is SGHKS and CDR2 is YYEKEE (reference sequence). The V segment lost 3 bases and the J segment 2 bases; nucleotides outside the gene matches: 4. DNA for the CDR3: TGTGCCAGCAGCTGGACGGGACAGGGGGCCTACGAGCAGTACTTC. This encodes CASSWTGQGAYEQYF.